Below, 5 T cell receptor beta chains from the same sample are listed, as sequenced in a study of metastatic and nonmetastatic thyroid tumors. All patients reached thyroid surgery having received no treatment beforehand. TCRdb reassembled clones from the PCR reads with MiXCR. This repertoire shows just over 40,000 clones, 9.5% to 12% found once; its top ten account for roughly 25%. The sequencing sample was made of blood. The receptors stem from a female donor with papillary thyroid cancer or a benign thyroid nodule (not recorded which). Some clones in this sample may be carry-over from other donors' samples.

This clone was observed at least ten times. The V and J genes are TRBV2 and TRBJ1-1; unclear D gene. Germline CDR1 SNHLY, CDR2 FYNNEI. The CDR3 loop spans 11 amino acids. Between the trimmed V and J ends, which lost 7 bases and 3 bases, there was a span of 6 bases. CDR3 in amino acids: CASTYDTEAFF. The CDR3 nucleotides are TGTGCCAGCACATATGACACTGAAGCTTTCTTT.

In this sample, this clone is medium-sized. The chain combines TRBV11-2 with TRBJ1-2; D is unresolved. The CDR3 runs 15 residues. The V gene lost 3 bases and the J gene lost 0 bases, with 11 bases spanning the gap. Germline CDR1 is SGHAT and CDR2 is FQNNGV. CDR3 nucleotides: TGTGCCAGCAGCTTGTCCTCGGGCGCTAACTATGGCTACACCTTC. Translation: CASSLSSGANYGYTF.

This clone was counted many times. The DNA of the CDR3 is TGTGCCTGCCACCCGGGACTAGCGGGAGGGGCGGGCGATGAGCAGTTCTTC. Protein: CACHPGLAGGAGDEQFF. The chain recombines TRBV30 with TRBJ2-1, with 16 bases lining up with TRBD2. Germline-derived CDR1 and CDR2 are GTSNPN and SVGIG (reference sequence). CDR3 size: 17 residues. With 6 bases clipped from V and 8 bases from J, the junction kept 13 bases outside the gene matches.

The V gene is TRBV20-1, the J gene TRBJ1-1, with D uncertain. The CDR3 loop spans 14 amino acids. Germline values: CDR1 DFQATT, CDR2 SNEGSKA (reference sequence). The V and J ends lost 0 bases and 1 base respectively, with 9 bases between them. CDR3 amino acids: CSARDSRTNTEAFF. CDR3 nucleotides: TGCAGTGCTAGAGATTCTAGGACGAACACTGAAGCTTTCTTT.

This clone was counted ten times or more. The V gene is TRBV20-1, the J gene TRBJ2-1; TRBD2 matches 7 bases. The CDR3 is made up of 14 amino acids. Germline loops: CDR1 DFQATT, CDR2 SNEGSKA (reference sequence). Trimming at V came to 5 bases and at J to 4 bases, leaving 8 bases not matched to a gene. Written as DNA, the CDR3 is TGCAGTGCTGGCGTAGCGGGCAGGTACAATGAGCAGTTCTTC. As protein: CSAGVAGRYNEQFF.